These T cell receptor beta chains were read from a single sample in a study of beta chain features in type 1 diabetes. Profiling relied on immunoSEQ multiplex PCR, and the TCRdb table lists in-frame clones only, not all of them. Here the sample spans 200,000 to 250,000 clones, roughly 17% being singletons. The sequenced material came from naive CD4+ T cells from blood. These receptors were collected from a man aged 30 to 39 with type 1 diabetes. Each CDR3 is given with its conserved first and last residue. A D gene is named only where the DNA matches it firmly. The size entry is marked missing in some rows and otherwise reads once, few, many or a size class.

j_call	clone_size	d_call	v_call	cdr3_nt	cdr3_aa
TRBJ1-5	.	.	TRBV7-8	TGTGCCAGCAGCTTAGCTCAGGGCGGGGACGGGCCCCAGCATTTT	CASSLAQGGDGPQHF
TRBJ2-7	.	.	TRBV7-9	TGTGCCAGCAGCTTACGAAGCAGCTCCAATCGCGAGCAGTACTTC	CASSLRSSSNREQYF
TRBJ2-2	.	TRBD2	TRBV29-1	TGCAGCGCTGGAGGGAGGGCGAACACCGGGGAGCTGTTTTTT	CSAGGRANTGELFF
TRBJ2-3	.	.	TRBV28	TGTGCCAGCAGACCAGGGGCCCGATCAGATACGCAGTATTTT	CASRPGARSDTQYF
TRBJ2-3	.	.	TRBV5-1	TGCGCCAGCAGCTTGGCCGATCGCAACACTCTCACAGATACGCAGTATTTT	CASSLADRNTLTDTQYF
TRBJ2-3	few	.	TRBV30	TGTGCCTGGACAGAAGGCACAGATACGCAGTATTTT	CAWTEGTDTQYF
TRBJ2-1	few	TRBD2	TRBV28	TGTGCCAGCAGTCTGGGCACTAGCGGCAACAATGAGCAGTTCTTC	CASSLGTSGNNEQFF
TRBJ2-3	few	.	TRBV29-1	TGCAGCGTTGTCGGTAGGGCGGCAGATACGCAGTATTTT	CSVVGRAADTQYF
TRBJ2-7	few	.	TRBV28	TGTGCCAGCAGCCTGGGTGGAGGGAACGAGCAGTACTTC	CASSLGGGNEQYF
TRBJ2-5	.	.	TRBV12-5	TGTGCTAGTGGCCTCGGGACGACCTCGACCCAGTACTTC	CASGLGTTSTQYF
TRBJ2-7	few	TRBD1	TRBV19	TGTGCCAGTAGTGGACAGGGGACCTACGAGCAGTACTTC	CASSGQGTYEQYF
TRBJ1-5	.	.	TRBV30	TGTGCCTGGAGTGGAGGGGGAATTCAGCCCCAGCATTTT	CAWSGGGIQPQHF
TRBJ2-6	few	.	TRBV27	TGTGCCAGCAGTCGGACACTGGTGCGAGGGGCCAACGTCCTGACTTTC	CASSRTLVRGANVLTF
TRBJ2-5	few	.	TRBV30	TGTGCCTGGAGTGCAGGGGTCCAAGAGACCCAGTACTTC	CAWSAGVQETQYF
TRBJ2-3	.	.	TRBV9	TGTGCCAGCAGCGTGGCCGGACTTCTCACAGATACGCAGTATTTT	CASSVAGLLTDTQYF
TRBJ1-2	few	TRBD1	TRBV7-9	TGTGCCAGCAGCTTAGGGTACGGACAGGCCTTTTATGGCTACACCTTC	CASSLGYGQAFYGYTF
TRBJ2-1	.	.	TRBV5-1	TGCGCCAGCAGCGGGACTGCCTACAATGAGCAGTTCTTC	CASSGTAYNEQFF
TRBJ2-7	few	.	TRBV23-1	TGCGCCAGCACTACCCACCGGGGGGCATCTGGCGAGCAGTACTTC	CASTTHRGASGEQYF
TRBJ2-7	.	TRBD1	TRBV10-3	TGTGCCATCACCGACCGGGACAGCACCTACGAGCAGTACTTC	CAITDRDSTYEQYF
TRBJ2-7	few	.	TRBV20-1	TGCAGTGCTAGTGGCGGGTACGAGCAGTACTTC	CSASGGYEQYF
TRBJ2-5	.	.	TRBV7-9	TGTGCCAGCAGCTTATTGGGGGCCGAGACCCAGTACTTC	CASSLLGAETQYF
TRBJ1-1	.	.	TRBV7-9	TGTGCCAGCAGCTTGACAGGGAACACTGAAGCTTTCTTT	CASSLTGNTEAFF
TRBJ2-5	.	.	TRBV10-3	TGTGCCATCAGTGACCCGGGGATTGGACAGTACCAAGAGACCCAGTACTTC	CAISDPGIGQYQETQYF
TRBJ1-4	few	.	TRBV30	TGTGCCTGGTGCGCGGGGACTAATGAAAAACTGTTTTTT	CAWCAGTNEKLFF
TRBJ2-7	.	.	TRBV18	TGTGCCAGCTCACCCCGAGCGGAGTCCGTCTACGAGCAGTACTTC	CASSPRAESVYEQYF
TRBJ2-7	few	.	TRBV18	TGTGCCAGCTCACTCGTGACGGACTACGAGCAGTACTTC	CASSLVTDYEQYF
TRBJ2-5	.	.	TRBV6-5	TGTGCCAGCATCTCCGGGCCTTCGGGGACCCAGTACTTC	CASISGPSGTQYF
TRBJ2-2	.	.	TRBV9	TGTGCCAGCAGCGTCCAGGGACAAAACACCGGGGAGCTGTTTTTT	CASSVQGQNTGELFF
TRBJ2-1	few	.	TRBV4-3	TGCGCCAGCAGCCAAGTTGGGGAATACAATGAGCAGTTCTTC	CASSQVGEYNEQFF
TRBJ2-2	few	TRBD1	TRBV5-1	TGCGCCAGCACACCGGACAGGGGCACCGGGGAGCTGTTTTTT	CASTPDRGTGELFF
TRBJ2-7	few	.	TRBV7-2	TGTGCCAGCAGCTCGACGGGCGGATTCTACGAGCAGTACTTC	CASSSTGGFYEQYF